What follows describes a single T cell receptor beta chain. Its binding antigen is unknown. Base qualities are not provided; no much larger clone lies one nucleotide away. The data originate from a study of OX40 agonist ivuxolimab in advanced cancers. Some background on the complete study: Ivuxolimab was an agonistic, fully human IgG2 monoclonal antibody directed against OX40 (CD134), a costimulatory receptor. Intravenous ivuxolimab was administered to patients every 2 weeks at six dose levels: 0.01, 0.1, 0.3, 1.5, 3 and 10 mg/kg. Of the roughly 52 dose-escalation patients, hepatocellular carcinoma was present in 19, melanoma in approximately 15, renal cell carcinoma in 9 and head and neck cancer in 9. The dose-escalation cohort was roughly 83% male with a mean age of around 62 years, ranging from roughly 23 to 85. Prior anti-PD-1, anti-PD-L1 or anti-CTLA-4 therapy was permitted, and about 40% of dose-escalation patients had received checkpoint inhibitors. Three dose-escalation patients achieved partial responses, one with hepatocellular carcinoma and two with cutaneous melanoma. Peripheral TCRbeta sequencing aimed to test whether ivuxolimab altered TCR sequence diversity and caused clonal T-cell expansion. The paper describes the monotherapy dose-escalation part (N of about 52 patients) of the phase I trial of ivuxolimab.

Genomic DNA was extracted from sorted cells for sequencing of the TCRbeta CDR3 region. TCRbeta CDR3 regions were sequenced using the immunoSEQ Assay. TCRdb took over this immuneACCESS table, retaining in-frame rearrangements with V and J assigned. Such tables are incomplete; in checked studies, under half of the missing clones stem from an unresolved V gene, and the remainder is unexplained. In this sample the table shows about 51,000 clones, 60% to 80% of which occur a single time. Jointly, the top ten make up under 2.5% of the sample. The trial excluded patients who had a history of autoimmune disease or were on systemic immunosuppression. Peripheral blood for TCR sequencing was drawn from every dose cohort at baseline, at cycle 4 day 1 and at cycle 7 day 1. The samples were drawn from a first-in-human, open-label, multicenter phase I dose-escalation trial of ivuxolimab. Adults with locally advanced or metastatic head and neck squamous cell, hepatocellular, melanoma or renal cell carcinoma were enrolled in the trial. Before TCR sequencing, CD4+ T cells and CD8+ T cells were sorted from peripheral blood as separate populations.

The CDR3 covers 16 residues, taking in both the cysteine and the phenylalanine. The DNA shown is the 48-base CDR3, in frame from base 1. In the germline V gene, CDR1 corresponds to SGHVS and CDR2 to FQNEAQ. The junction carries 16 bases between V and J, which are trimmed by 5 bases and 0 bases respectively. The paper as a whole reports these results and caveats: Clonal expansion of both CD4+ and CD8+ blood T cells was observed from baseline to week 6 at doses 0.1 to 3.0 mg/kg. Partial responders in the 0.1-3.0 mg/kg groups had among the lowest normalized peripheral clonal expansion, especially among CD8+ T cells. Low levels of normalized T-cell clonal expansion were also seen in some nonresponding patients. The antigen specificity of the peripheral T cells that underwent clonal expansion was not determined. After ivuxolimab, CD8+ T cells had more expanded clones than CD4+ T cells on average.

The TCR comes from an adult with an advanced solid tumor such as melanoma, head and neck, liver or kidney cancer. Here the chain combines TRBV7-8 and TRBJ1-2; a confident D gene designation cannot be given. The sequencing used CD4+ or CD8+ T cells sorted from blood, collected in a trial of the OX40 agonist ivuxolimab. CDR3 loop: CASSRSSRETNYGYTF. Read as DNA, the sequence is TGTGCCAGCAGCCGAAGTTCGCGAGAAACTAACTATGGCTACACCTTC.